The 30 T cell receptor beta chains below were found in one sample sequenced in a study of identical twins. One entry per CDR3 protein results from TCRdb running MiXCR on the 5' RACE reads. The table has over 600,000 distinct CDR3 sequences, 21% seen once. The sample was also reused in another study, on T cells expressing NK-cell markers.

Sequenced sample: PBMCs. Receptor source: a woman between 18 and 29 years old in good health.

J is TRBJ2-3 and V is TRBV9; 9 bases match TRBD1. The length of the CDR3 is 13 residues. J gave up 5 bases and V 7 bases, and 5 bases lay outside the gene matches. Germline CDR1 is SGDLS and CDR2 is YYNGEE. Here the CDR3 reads CASGDRVGDTQYF. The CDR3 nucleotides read TGTGCCAGCGGGGACAGGGTGGGAGATACGCAGTATTTT.

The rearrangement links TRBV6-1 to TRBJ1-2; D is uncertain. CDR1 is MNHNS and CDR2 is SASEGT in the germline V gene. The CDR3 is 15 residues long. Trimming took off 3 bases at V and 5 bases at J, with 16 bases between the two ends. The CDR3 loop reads CASSDSGLEWYGYTF. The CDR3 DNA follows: TGTGCCAGCAGTGATTCGGGTCTCGAATGGTATGGCTACACCTTC.

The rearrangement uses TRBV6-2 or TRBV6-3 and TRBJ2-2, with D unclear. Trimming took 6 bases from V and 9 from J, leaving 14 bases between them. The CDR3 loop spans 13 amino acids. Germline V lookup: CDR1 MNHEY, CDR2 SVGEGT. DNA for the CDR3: TGTGCCAGCAGCCATGATCGGACCCGGGAGCTGTTTTTT. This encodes CASSHDRTRELFF.

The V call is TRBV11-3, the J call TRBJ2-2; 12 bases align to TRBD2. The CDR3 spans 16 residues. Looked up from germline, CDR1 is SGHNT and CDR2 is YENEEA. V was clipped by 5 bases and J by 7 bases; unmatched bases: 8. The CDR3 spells CASSLGLAGPSGELFF. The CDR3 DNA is TGTGCCAGCAGCCTCGGACTAGCGGGACCCAGCGGGGAGCTGTTTTTT.

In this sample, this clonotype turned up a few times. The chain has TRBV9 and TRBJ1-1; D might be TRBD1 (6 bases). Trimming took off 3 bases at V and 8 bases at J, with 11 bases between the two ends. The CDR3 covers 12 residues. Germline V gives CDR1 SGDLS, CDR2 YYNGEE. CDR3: CASSADSLEAFF. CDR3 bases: TGTGCCAGCAGCGCGGACAGCTTAGAAGCTTTCTTT.

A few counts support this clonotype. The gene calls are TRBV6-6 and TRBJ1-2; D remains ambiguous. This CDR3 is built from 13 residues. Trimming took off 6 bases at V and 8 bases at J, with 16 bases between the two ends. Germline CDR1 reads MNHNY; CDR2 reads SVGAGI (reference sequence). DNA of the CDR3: TGTGCCAGCAGGCTGGGGTCGAGTGGGGGCTACACCTTC. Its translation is CASRLGSSGGYTF.

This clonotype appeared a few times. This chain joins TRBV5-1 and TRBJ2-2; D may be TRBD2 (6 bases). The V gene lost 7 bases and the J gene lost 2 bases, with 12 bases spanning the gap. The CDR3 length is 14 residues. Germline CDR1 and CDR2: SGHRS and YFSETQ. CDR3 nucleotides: TGCGCCAGCTCGGAGGGGCTAAACACCGGGGAGCTGTTTTTT. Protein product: CASSEGLNTGELFF.

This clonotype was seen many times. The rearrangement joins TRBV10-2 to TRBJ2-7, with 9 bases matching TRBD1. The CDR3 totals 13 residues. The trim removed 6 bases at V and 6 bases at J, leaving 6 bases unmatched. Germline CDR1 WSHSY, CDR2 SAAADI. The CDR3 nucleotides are TGCGCCAGCAGCCAGGACAGGGGACTCGAGCAGTACTTC. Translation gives CASSQDRGLEQYF.

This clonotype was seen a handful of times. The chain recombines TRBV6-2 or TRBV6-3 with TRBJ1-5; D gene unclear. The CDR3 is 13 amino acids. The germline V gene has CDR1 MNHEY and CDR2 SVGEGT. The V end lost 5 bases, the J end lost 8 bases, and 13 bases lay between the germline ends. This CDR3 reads CASSGMVEEPQHF. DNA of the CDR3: TGTGCCAGCAGTGGGATGGTTGAGGAGCCCCAGCATTTT.

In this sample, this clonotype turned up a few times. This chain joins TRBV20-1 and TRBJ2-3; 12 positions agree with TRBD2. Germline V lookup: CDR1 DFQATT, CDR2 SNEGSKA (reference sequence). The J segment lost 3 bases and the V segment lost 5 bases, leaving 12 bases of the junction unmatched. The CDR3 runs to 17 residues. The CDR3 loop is CSAPHLAGGLLTDTQYF. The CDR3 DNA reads TGCAGTGCTCCTCACCTAGCGGGGGGGCTGTTGACAGATACGCAGTATTTT.

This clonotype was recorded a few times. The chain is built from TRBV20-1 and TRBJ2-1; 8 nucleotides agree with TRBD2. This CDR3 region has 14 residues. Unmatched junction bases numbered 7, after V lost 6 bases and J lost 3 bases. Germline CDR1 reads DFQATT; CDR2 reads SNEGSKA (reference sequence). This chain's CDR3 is CSAPREGLYNEQFF. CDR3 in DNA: TGCAGTGCCCCTCGGGAGGGTCTCTACAATGAGCAGTTCTTC.

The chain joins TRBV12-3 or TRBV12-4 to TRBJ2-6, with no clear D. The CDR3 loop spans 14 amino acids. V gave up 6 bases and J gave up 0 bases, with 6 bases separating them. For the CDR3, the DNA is TGTGCCAGCAGAGCAAGCTCTGGGGCCAACGTCCTGACTTTC. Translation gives CASRASSGANVLTF.

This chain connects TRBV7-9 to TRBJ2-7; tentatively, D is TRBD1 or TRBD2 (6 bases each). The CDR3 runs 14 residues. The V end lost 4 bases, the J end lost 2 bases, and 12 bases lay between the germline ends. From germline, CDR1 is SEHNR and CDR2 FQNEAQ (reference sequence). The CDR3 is CASSSQGGTYEQYF. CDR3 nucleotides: TGTGCCAGCAGCTCACAGGGAGGTACCTACGAGCAGTACTTC. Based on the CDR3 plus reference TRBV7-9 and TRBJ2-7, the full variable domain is DTGVSQNPRHKITKRGQNVTFRCDPISEHNRLYWYRQTLGQGPEFLTYFQNEAQLEKSRLLSDRFSAERPKGSFSTLEIQRTEQGDSAMYLCASSSQGGTYEQYFGPGTRLTVT.

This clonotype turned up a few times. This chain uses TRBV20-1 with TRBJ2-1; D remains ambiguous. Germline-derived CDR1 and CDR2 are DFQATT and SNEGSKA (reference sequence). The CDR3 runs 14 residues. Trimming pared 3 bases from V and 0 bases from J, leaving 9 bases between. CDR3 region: CSASDGSSYNEQFF. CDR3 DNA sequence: TGCAGTGCTAGCGACGGCAGCTCCTACAATGAGCAGTTCTTC.

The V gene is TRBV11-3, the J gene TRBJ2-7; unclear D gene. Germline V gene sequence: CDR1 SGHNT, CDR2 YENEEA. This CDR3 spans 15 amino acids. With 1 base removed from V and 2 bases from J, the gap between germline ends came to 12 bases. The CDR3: CASSLAPGFTYEQYF. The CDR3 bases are TGTGCCAGCAGCTTAGCCCCGGGTTTTACCTACGAGCAGTACTTC.

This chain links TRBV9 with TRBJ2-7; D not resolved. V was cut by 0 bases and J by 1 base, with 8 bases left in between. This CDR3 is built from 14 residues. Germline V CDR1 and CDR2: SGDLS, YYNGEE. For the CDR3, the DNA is TGTGCCAGCAGCGTAGATCCTGTTTCCTACGAGCAGTACTTC. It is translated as CASSVDPVSYEQYF. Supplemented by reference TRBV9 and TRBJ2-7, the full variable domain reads DSGVTQTPKHLITATGQRVTLRCSPRSGDLSVYWYQQSLDQGLQFLIQYYNGEERAKGNILERFSAQQFPDLHSELNLSSLELGDSALYFCASSVDPVSYEQYFGPGTRLTVT.

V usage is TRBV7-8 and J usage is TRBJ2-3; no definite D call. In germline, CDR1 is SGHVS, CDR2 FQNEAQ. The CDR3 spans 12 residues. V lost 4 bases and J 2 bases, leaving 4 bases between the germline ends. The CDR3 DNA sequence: TGTGCCAGCAGCTGGGACACAGATACGCAGTATTTT. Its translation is CASSWDTDTQYF. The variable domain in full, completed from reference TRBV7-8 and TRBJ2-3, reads GAGVSQSPRYKVAKRGQDVALRCDPISGHVSLFWYQQALGQGPEFLTYFQNEAQLDKSGLPSDRFFAERPEGSVSTLKIQRTQQEDSAVYLCASSWDTDTQYFGPGTRLTVL.

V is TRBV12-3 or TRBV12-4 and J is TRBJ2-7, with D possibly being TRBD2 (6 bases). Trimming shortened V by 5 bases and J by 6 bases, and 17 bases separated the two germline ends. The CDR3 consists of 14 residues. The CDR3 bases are TGTGCCAGCAGTACCGGGACTCCCGGCGGCGAGCAGTACTTC. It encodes CASSTGTPGGEQYF.

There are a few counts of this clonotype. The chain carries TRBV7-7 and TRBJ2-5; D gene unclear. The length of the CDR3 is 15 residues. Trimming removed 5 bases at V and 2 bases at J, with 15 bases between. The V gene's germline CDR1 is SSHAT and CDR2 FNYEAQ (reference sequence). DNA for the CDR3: TGTGCCAGCAGCAGCCAGTTGGACCCTCAAGAGACCCAGTACTTC. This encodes CASSSQLDPQETQYF.

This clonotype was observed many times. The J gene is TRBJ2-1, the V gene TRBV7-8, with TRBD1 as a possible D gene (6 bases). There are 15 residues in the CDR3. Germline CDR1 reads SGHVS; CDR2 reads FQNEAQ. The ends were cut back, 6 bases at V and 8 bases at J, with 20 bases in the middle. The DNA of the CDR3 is TGTGCCAGCAGGGATACCGGGACAAGTAACCATGAGCAGTTCTTC. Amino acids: CASRDTGTSNHEQFF.

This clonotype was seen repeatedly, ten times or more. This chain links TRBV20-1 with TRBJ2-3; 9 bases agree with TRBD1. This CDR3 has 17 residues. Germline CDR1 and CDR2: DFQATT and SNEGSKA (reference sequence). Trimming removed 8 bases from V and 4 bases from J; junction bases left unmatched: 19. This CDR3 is CSTMNTRDRVKADTQYF. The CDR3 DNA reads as TGCAGTACAATGAATACCCGGGACAGGGTTAAGGCAGATACGCAGTATTTT.

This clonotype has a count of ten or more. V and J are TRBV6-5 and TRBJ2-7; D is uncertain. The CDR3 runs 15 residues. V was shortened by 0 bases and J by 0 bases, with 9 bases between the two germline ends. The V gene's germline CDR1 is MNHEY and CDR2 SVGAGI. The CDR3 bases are TGTGCCAGCAGTTACTCGTGGCGCAGCTCCTACGAGCAGTACTTC. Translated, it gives CASSYSWRSSYEQYF.

The CDR3 DNA reads TGTGCCAGCAGGATCTGGGGAGGGAGCACCGGGGAGCTGTTTTTT. Protein: CASRIWGGSTGELFF. V gene TRBV2 combines with J gene TRBJ2-2; TRBD2 aligns across 7 bases. V gave up 6 bases and J gave up 4 bases; unmatched junction bases: 8. The CDR3 is 15 amino acids. CDR1 is SNHLY and CDR2 is FYNNEI in the germline V gene.

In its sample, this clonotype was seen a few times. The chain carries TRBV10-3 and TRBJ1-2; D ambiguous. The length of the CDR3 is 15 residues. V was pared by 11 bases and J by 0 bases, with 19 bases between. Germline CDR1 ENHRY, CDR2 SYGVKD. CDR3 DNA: TGTGCCGCGCGCGGTGGCGAGGGATCTAACTATGGCTACACCTTC. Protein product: CAARGGEGSNYGYTF.

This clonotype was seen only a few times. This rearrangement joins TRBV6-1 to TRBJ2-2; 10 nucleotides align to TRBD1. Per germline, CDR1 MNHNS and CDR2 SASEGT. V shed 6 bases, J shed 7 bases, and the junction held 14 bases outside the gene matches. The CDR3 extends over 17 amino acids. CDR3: CASSNPRRTGGSGELFF. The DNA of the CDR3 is TGTGCCAGCAGCAATCCTCGCCGGACAGGGGGTAGCGGGGAGCTGTTTTTT.

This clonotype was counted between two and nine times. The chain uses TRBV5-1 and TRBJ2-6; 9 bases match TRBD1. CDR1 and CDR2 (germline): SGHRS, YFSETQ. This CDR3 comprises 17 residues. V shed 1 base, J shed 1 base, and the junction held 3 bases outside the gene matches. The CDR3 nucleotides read TGCGCCAGCAGCTTGACAGGGGGCGAGTCTGGGGCCAACGTCCTGACTTTC. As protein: CASSLTGGESGANVLTF.

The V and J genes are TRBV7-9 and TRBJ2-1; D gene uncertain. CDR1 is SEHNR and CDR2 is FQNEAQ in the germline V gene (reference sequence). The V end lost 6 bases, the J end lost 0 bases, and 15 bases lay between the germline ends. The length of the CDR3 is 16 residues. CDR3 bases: TGTGCCAGCAGATTGTGGAGCGCAAGCTCCTACAATGAGCAGTTCTTC. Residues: CASRLWSASSYNEQFF.

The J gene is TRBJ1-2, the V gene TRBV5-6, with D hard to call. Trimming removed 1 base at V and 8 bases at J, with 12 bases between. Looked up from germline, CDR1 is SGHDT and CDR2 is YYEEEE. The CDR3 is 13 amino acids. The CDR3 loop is CASSLRLSGGYTF. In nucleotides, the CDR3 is TGTGCCAGCAGCTTGCGCCTCTCGGGAGGCTACACCTTC.

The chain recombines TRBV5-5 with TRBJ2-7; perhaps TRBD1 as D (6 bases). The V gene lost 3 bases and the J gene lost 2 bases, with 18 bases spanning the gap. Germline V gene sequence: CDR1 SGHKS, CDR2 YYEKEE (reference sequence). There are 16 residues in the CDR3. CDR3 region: CASSWALGQRTYEQYF. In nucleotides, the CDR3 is TGTGCCAGCAGCTGGGCGCTTGGACAGCGAACCTACGAGCAGTACTTC.

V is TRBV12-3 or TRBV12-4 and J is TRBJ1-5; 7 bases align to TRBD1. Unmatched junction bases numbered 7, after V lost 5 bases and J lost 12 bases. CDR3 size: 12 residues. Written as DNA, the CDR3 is TGTGCCAGCAGTCAACGACAGGGTGTCCAGCATTTT. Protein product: CASSQRQGVQHF.